This T cell receptor (beta chain) was sequenced in a study of blood T cell repertoires in COVID-19. This CDR3 contains 15 residues. With 2 bases clipped from V and 4 bases from J, the junction kept 6 bases outside the gene matches. Germline-derived CDR1 and CDR2 are MNHEY and SVGAGI. Data came from immunoSEQ multiplex PCR; TCRdb stores just in-frame clones and leaves some out. The table includes about 150,000 clones, around 76% detected once. The sequence came from a man in his sixties with acute or convalescent COVID-19. The sequenced material came from peripheral blood. This chain joins TRBV6-5 and TRBJ2-7, with 9 bases identical to TRBD2. In DNA form, the CDR3 reads TGTGCCAGCAGTTACGGCGGGAGGGCTCGGTACGAGCAGTACTTC. Its translation: CASSYGGRARYEQYF.